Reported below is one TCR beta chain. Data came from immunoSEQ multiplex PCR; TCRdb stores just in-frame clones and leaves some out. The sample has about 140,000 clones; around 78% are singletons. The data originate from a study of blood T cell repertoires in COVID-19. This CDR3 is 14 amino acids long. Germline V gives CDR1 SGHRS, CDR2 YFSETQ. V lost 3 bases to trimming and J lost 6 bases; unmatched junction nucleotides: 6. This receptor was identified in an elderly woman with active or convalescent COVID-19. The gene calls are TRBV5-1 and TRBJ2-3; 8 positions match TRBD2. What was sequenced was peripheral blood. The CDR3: CASSSGLGFDTQYF. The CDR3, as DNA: TGCGCCAGCAGCTCGGGACTAGGTTTTGATACGCAGTATTTT.